The T cell receptor (beta chain) described here comes from a study of molecular identifiers for immune sequencing clone quantification listed by TCRdb under 2018. About the investigation overall: In a replicate experiment, RNA from 20,000 or 100,000 naive CD8 T cells was split into five aliquots, four of which were sequenced. The study was a methods study using CD8 T cells to benchmark molecular-identifier clustering-based TCR repertoire sequencing (MIDCIRS) and TCR RNA copy counting. The paper as a whole reports these results and caveats: Modeling indicated about 3 TCR RNA copies recovered per cell, compared with around 10 by digital PCR, which implies a capture efficiency of approximately 30%. When barcode sub-clustering was not used, chimeric consensus sequences inflated TCR diversity, with chimeras reaching as high as 47%. In CMV-specific effector cells, over 98% of molecules were held by clones above 20 RNA copies, whereas under 1% of molecules were held by such clones in naive cells. A single cell's worth of spiked-in Jurkat TCR RNA was reported detectable even among about a million naive CD8 T cells. The sizes of highly expanded clones could end up underestimated when identical TCR molecules share a barcode. Spiked-in Jurkat TCR RNA (about ten copies' worth), which is not part of the donor repertoire, was contained in the naive libraries.

The germline V gene specifies MGHRA as CDR1 and YSYEKL as CDR2. V is shortened by 0 bases, J by 1 base, and the region joining them spans 15 bases. The CDR3 spans 17 residues, from the cysteine through the phenylalanine. This entry keeps only the CDR3 DNA: 51 bases, framed from base 1. Receptors were amplified or captured by PCR. The listed sequencing device is Illumina HiSeq 4000. Bulk TCR libraries were generated as previously described, with the TCR primers listed in Table S5 used. The Qiagen AllPrep DNA/RNA kit was used to purify total RNA. Before analysis, reads from multiple sequencing runs of the same library were pooled. In the authors' own workflow: Reads were retained only if the reads had an exact TCR constant sequence, and the retained reads were trimmed to 150 nt and grouped according to their 12-nt molecular barcodes. Reads inside each barcode group were sub-clustered using a 15% Levenshtein threshold, and a quality-weighted consensus sequence was constructed for each RNA molecule. Non-functional sequences were removed, as were lower-count sequences one edit away from another. Based on fitting two negative binomial distributions, any barcode sub-cluster with under 20% of the maximum read count was discarded. TCRdb passed the public sequencing reads through fastp at Q25 and MiXCR, retaining productive beta sequences. Every entry covers one CDR3 protein and lists the most common genes and DNA from its rows. V and J calls and clone size were set by TCRdb, not the authors. Recorded for this sample are about 640,000 distinct CDR3 sequences; less than 20% of them occurred a single time. The ten largest clones add up to around 0.86% of the sample.

Libraries of naive CD8 T cells were built from anywhere between about 20,000 and 1,000,000 sorted cells, with 10%, 30% or 50% of the purified RNA used. Naive CD8 T cells, defined as CD8+CD4-CCR7+CD45RA+, were FACS-sorted into RLT Plus buffer on a BD FACSAria II. To test detection sensitivity, Jurkat RNA equivalent to over 8 TCR copies was spiked into samples of roughly 19,000-1,000,000 naive CD8 T cells. Enrichment of CD8 T cells was done with RosetteSep CD8+ T Cell Enrichment Cocktail plus Ficoll-Paque, and ACK red cell lysis came afterward. The sample holds many counts of this clonotype. Its specific antigen is unknown. The record has no base qualities; no much larger clone is one base away.

The source of this sequence is a human donor in good health. Some libraries in this study had Jurkat cell RNA spiked in. The sequenced sample was naive CD8+ T cells from blood, with Jurkat cell RNA spiked in. Interpreted using the paper, the cell subset or site label stands for: FACS-sorted CD8+CD4-CCR7+CD45RA+ naive T cells. The V gene is TRBV4-1 and the J gene is TRBJ1-1; possibly the D gene is TRBD1, per 5 matching bases. The nucleotide sequence reads TGCGCCAGCAGCCAAGAGGGGGGTTGGGGTACGAACACTGAAGCTTTCTTT. Its translation reads: CASSQEGGWGTNTEAFF.